The following is a T cell receptor (beta chain) sequence with its context. Its antigen is not known. This specimen belongs to a study of OX40 agonist ivuxolimab in advanced cancers. Study details: Intravenous ivuxolimab at 0.01 to 10 mg/kg was given to patients every 2 weeks. Cohort: about 82% men, mean age approximately 66, aged about 20 to 79.

TCRdb's table, derived via immunoSEQ multiplex PCR, lists solely in-frame clones and lacks some. The sample shows roughly 28,000 clones, about 88% of them seen only once. Notes on the study in general: Researchers report that CD8+ T cells had, on average, more expanded clones than CD4+. Doses of 0.1 to 3.0 mg/kg were accompanied by clonal expansion of CD4+ and CD8+ blood T cells by week 6.

V lost 5 bases to trimming and J lost 1 base; unmatched junction nucleotides: 7. Germline CDR1 reads SGHVS; CDR2 reads FNYEAQ. This CDR3 region has 16 residues. The rearrangement links TRBV7-6 to TRBJ2-7; 11 nucleotides line up with TRBD2. The sample was CD4+ or CD8+ T cells sorted from blood, taken in a trial of the OX40 agonist ivuxolimab. This clonotype was sampled from an adult with an advanced solid tumor such as melanoma, head and neck, liver or kidney cancer. The CDR3 loop reads CASSPEGTSGSYEQYF. The CDR3 nucleotides are TGTGCCAGCAGCCCAGAGGGGACTAGCGGTTCCTACGAGCAGTACTTC.